This TCR beta chain was sequenced for a study of blood T cell repertoires in COVID-19. The wider study: COVID-19 samples collected from the United States, Italy and Spain covered acute and convalescent phases. PBMCs, B-cell-depleted T cells, or T cells provided the cDNA or gDNA that made up the material.

This clone has a single count. As originally analysed: Counts of nucleated cells, estimated from reference gene primer amplification, were obtained. This table comes from immunoSEQ multiplex PCR, and its TCRdb copy is limited to in-frame clones, with some not included. V and J calls and clone size are copied from that table; D and trimming were computed from the DNA. The data show approximately 88,000 clones, more than 65% seen once. The CDR3 is 15 residues long. Germline loops: CDR1 SGHTA, CDR2 FQGNSA. V shed 2 bases and J 8 bases; nucleotides not matched to a gene: 7. The clonotype originates from a woman older than 75 with active or convalescent COVID-19. J is TRBJ2-3 and V is TRBV7-2, with TRBD2 matching 10 bases. The source material was peripheral blood. Here the CDR3 DNA reads TGTGCCAGCAGCTTAAGTAGCGGGGGGTCGGTTACGCAGTATTTT. This encodes CASSLSSGGSVTQYF.